The 15 T cell receptor beta chains below all came from one sample that was sequenced in a study of blood T cell repertoires in COVID-19. Sequencing was performed with immunoSEQ multiplex PCR; in TCRdb, only in-frame clones are kept and a portion is missing. Of about 140,000 clones in the sample, roughly four fifths were seen once. Material: peripheral blood. The receptor set was obtained from a human donor in a cohort sampled during active COVID-19.

This chain links TRBV5-1 with TRBJ2-7; maybe TRBD2 (6 bases). The CDR3 runs to 16 residues. V gave up 0 bases and J gave up 3 bases, with 16 bases separating them. Germline V gives CDR1 SGHRS, CDR2 YFSETQ. The CDR3 bases are TGCGCCAGCAGCTTGGTAGGGAGGCTGAACCTCTACGAGCAGTACTTC. Amino acid sequence: CASSLVGRLNLYEQYF.

V and J are TRBV14 and TRBJ2-3; D assignment may be TRBD1 or TRBD2 (6 bases each). Trimming stripped 6 bases from V and 4 bases from J, with 14 bases between. Germline CDR1 SGHDN, CDR2 FVKESK. The CDR3 consists of 14 residues. As DNA, the CDR3 is TGTGCCAGCAGGCAACAGGGAGGTCCAGATACGCAGTATTTT. This translates into CASRQQGGPDTQYF.

V usage is TRBV7-9 and J usage is TRBJ2-7; D call uncertain. The CDR3 length is 12 residues. Germline CDR1 SEHNR, CDR2 FQNEAQ (reference sequence). Trimming pared 3 bases from V and 6 bases from J, leaving 9 bases between. CDR3 sequence reads: CASSFGNPEQYF. In nucleotides, the CDR3 is TGTGCCAGCAGCTTCGGTAATCCCGAGCAGTACTTC.

The count of this clone is one. This sequence joins TRBV7-2 and TRBJ2-6; 9 nucleotides align to TRBD2. This CDR3 spans 17 amino acids. The germline CDR1 and CDR2 sequences are SGHTA and FQGNSA. The J segment lost 3 bases and the V segment lost 1 base, leaving 4 bases of the junction unmatched. DNA of the CDR3: TGTGCCAGCAGCTTAGAGGGAGCGGGAGGTGGGGCCAACGTCCTGACTTTC. Amino acid sequence: CASSLEGAGGGANVLTF.

The sample holds many counts of this clone. The rearrangement joins TRBV18 to TRBJ1-2; a possible D gene is TRBD1 (6 bases). V was shortened by 4 bases and J by 0 bases, with 15 bases between the two germline ends. CDR3 size: 16 residues. Germline V gene lookup returns CDR1 KGHSH and CDR2 LQKENI. The CDR3 protein is CASSQTTGLPNYGYTF. In DNA form, the CDR3 reads TGTGCCAGCTCACAGACGACAGGCCTCCCTAACTATGGCTACACCTTC.

The V call is TRBV19, the J call TRBJ1-4; D not resolved. Germline values: CDR1 LNHDA, CDR2 SQIVND (reference sequence). Trimming removed 7 bases at V and 2 bases at J, with 11 bases between. The CDR3 has 14 amino acids. Here the CDR3 DNA reads TGTGCCAGTATGGAGGTGGCGACTAATGAAAAACTGTTTTTT. Its protein product is CASMEVATNEKLFF.

The rearrangement uses TRBV2 and TRBJ2-2; 7 bases line up with TRBD1. CDR3 size: 15 residues. Trimming took 4 bases from V and 2 from J; bases not matched to a gene: 4. Germline V gene sequence: CDR1 SNHLY, CDR2 FYNNEI. The CDR3 region is CASSATGVNTGELFF. The DNA for the CDR3 is TGTGCCAGCAGTGCAACAGGGGTCAACACCGGGGAGCTGTTTTTT.

This clone was found a few times. The chain combines TRBV7-8 with TRBJ2-2, with TRBD2 matching 15 bases. In germline, CDR1 is SGHVS, CDR2 FQNEAQ. J gave up 2 bases and V 4 bases, and 5 bases lay outside the gene matches. The CDR3 has 18 residues. The CDR3 DNA reads as TGTGCCAGCAGCTCGGGACTAGCGGGAGGTCGCAACACCGGGGAGCTGTTTTTT. Its translation: CASSSGLAGGRNTGELFF.

The chain is built from TRBV19 and TRBJ2-7, with 12 positions matching TRBD2. CDR1 and CDR2 from the germline V gene are LNHDA and SQIVND (reference sequence). The length of the CDR3 is 18 residues. The ends lost 2 bases at V and 0 bases at J; junction bases unmatched: 8. The CDR3 nucleotides are TGTGCCAGTAGTATACACCGGGGACTAGCGGGCCCCTCCTACGAGCAGTACTTC. Its protein product is CASSIHRGLAGPSYEQYF.

The chain employs TRBV5-6 and TRBJ2-7; 10 nucleotides agree with TRBD1. The germline V gene encodes CDR1 SGHDT and CDR2 YYEEEE. With V trimmed by 0 bases and J by 7 bases, 7 bases remained unmatched. The CDR3 spans 15 residues. Written as DNA, the CDR3 is TGTGCCAGCAGCTTGGGTTGGACAGGGGGGCGGGAGCAGTACTTC. Translating gives CASSLGWTGGREQYF.

This rearrangement joins TRBV16 to TRBJ2-1, with TRBD1 matching over 7 bases. The CDR3 contains 15 residues. Germline V lookup: CDR1 KGHSY, CDR2 FQNENV. The ends lost 4 bases at V and 9 bases at J; junction bases unmatched: 12. CDR3 protein: CASSLRQGGFGEQFF. The CDR3 DNA reads TGTGCCAGCAGCCTTCGACAGGGTGGTTTCGGTGAGCAGTTCTTC.

This sequence joins TRBV5-1 and TRBJ2-5; a possible D gene is TRBD1 (5 bases). Trimming removed 1 base from V and 0 bases from J, with 10 bases in between. There are 15 residues in the CDR3. Per germline, CDR1 SGHRS and CDR2 YFSETQ. The CDR3 region is CASSLKGLDQETQYF. CDR3 bases: TGCGCCAGCAGCTTGAAGGGGCTAGACCAAGAGACCCAGTACTTC. Drawing the rest from reference TRBV5-1 and TRBJ2-5, the complete variable domain is KAGVTQTPRYLIKTRGQQVTLSCSPISGHRSVSWYQQTPGQGLQFLFEYFSETQRNKGNFPGRFSGRQFSNSRSEMNVSTLELGDSALYLCASSLKGLDQETQYFGPGTRLLVL.

The chain joins TRBV10-1 to TRBJ2-1; 7 bases agree with TRBD2. V trimming: 6 bases; J trimming: 0 bases; junction bases outside the gene matches: 14. CDR1 is WNHNN and CDR2 is SYGVQD in the germline V gene (reference sequence). The CDR3 runs 18 residues. The chain's CDR3 is CASSDGIAGRRSYNEQFF. DNA for the CDR3: TGCGCCAGCAGCGATGGTATAGCGGGTAGACGCTCCTACAATGAGCAGTTCTTC.

V usage is TRBV7-3 and J usage is TRBJ1-1, with unresolved D. V was clipped by 4 bases and J by 4 bases, with 10 bases between them. Germline CDR1 reads SGHTA; CDR2 reads FQGTGA. The CDR3 totals 13 residues. The chain's CDR3 is CASSSSLGTEAFF. The CDR3 DNA is TGTGCCAGCAGCTCCTCCCTAGGCACTGAAGCTTTCTTT.

This clone was picked up a small number of times. Here the CDR3 reads CASRTGVLKSEQYF. The CDR3 DNA is TGTGCCAGCAGGACAGGGGTGTTGAAGAGCGAGCAGTACTTC. The chain recombines TRBV6-6 with TRBJ2-7, with 8 bases that match TRBD1. Germline V lookup: CDR1 MNHNY, CDR2 SVGAGI (reference sequence). The junction had 10 bases not matched to a gene; V was cut back by 6 bases and J by 6 bases. The CDR3 covers 14 residues.